This T cell receptor (beta chain) came from a study of blood T cell repertoires in COVID-19. On the study more broadly: The study drew acute and convalescent COVID-19 samples from the United States, Italy and Spain. T cells, B-cell-depleted T cells, or PBMCs provided the cDNA or gDNA that served as material.

This CDR3 spans 13 amino acids. V lost 7 bases to trimming and J lost 4 bases, with 13 bases between them. Germline-derived CDR1 and CDR2 are MNHEY and SMNVEV (reference sequence). Original handling: By means of reference gene primer amplification, nucleated cell counts were estimated. TCRdb keeps only in-frame clones here, not all; method: immunoSEQ multiplex PCR. V and J calls and clone size follow that table, whereas D and trimming were derived from the DNA. There are a few hundred thousand clones in the sample; 87% occur only once, and more than 2% lies in the top ten. Source material: peripheral blood. The source is a man aged 18 to 35 with active or convalescent COVID-19. The chain links TRBV27 to TRBJ2-5; D is possibly TRBD2 (6 bases). The CDR3 DNA reads as TGTGCCAGCACGGGGAGGAGCCCAGAGACCCAGTACTTC. Protein product: CASTGRSPETQYF.